This T cell receptor beta chain is drawn from a study of T cell responses to AZD1222 COVID-19 vaccine. Assay used: immunoSEQ multiplex PCR; TCRdb lists only in-frame clones, some missing. This sample has under 150,000 clones; around 88% occur once, and the top ten carry approximately 6.4%. This CDR3 has 15 amino acids. Germline-derived CDR1 and CDR2 are MNHNY and SVGAGI (reference sequence). V was cut by 2 bases and J by 1 base, with 6 bases left in between. General study results and limits: The reported proportion of spike-specific TCRs targeting unmutated variant regions was nearly half.

On this clone itself: Its antigen is currently unknown.

This clonotype was obtained from an adult who received the AZD1222 COVID-19 vaccine. Sequencing was performed on peripheral blood, taken 28 days after the second AZD1222 dose. The chain uses TRBV6-6 and TRBJ1-6; D not certain. CDR3 sequence (DNA): TGTGCCAGCAGTTACAGGAAGTCCTATAATTCACCCCTCCACTTT. This encodes CASSYRKSYNSPLHF.